This T cell receptor beta chain was identified during a study of T-cell reconstitution after alpha-beta-depleted transplantation in children. Study findings and constraints: Surviving recipient cells, namely T cells and thymic progenitors, were the source of high day-60 TCRbeta diversity in some patients. The main origin of T-cell counts and diversity one year after transplant was newly produced T cells. Where alpha-beta T cells came from about two months after transplant was reportedly several hundred expanded graft clones.

The TCRbeta library was prepared with unique molecular identifiers. TCRdb reprocessed the PCR reads via MiXCR and lists one record per CDR3 protein. The sample includes 150,000 to 200,000 distinct CDR3 sequences, approximately 10% seen only once; the top ten take less than 15%. The table lists this clonotype with many counts. The antigen is not known. The specimen was PBMCs, collected before TCRalphabeta/CD19-depleted stem cell transplant. The TCR sequence derives from a boy younger than 10 with acute myeloid leukemia, due to receive a stem cell transplant.

CDR3 DNA: TGTGCCAGCAGTCCCTGGCTGGGGGGGTCCTACGAGCAGTACTTC. It is translated as CASSPWLGGSYEQYF. The chain uses TRBV6-5 and TRBJ2-7; 7 bases agree with TRBD2. CDR1 and CDR2 (germline): MNHEY, SVGAGI. Trimming took 5 bases from V and 1 from J; bases not matched to a gene: 8. The CDR3 consists of 15 residues.